Below, 32 T cell receptor beta chains from the same sample are listed, as sequenced in a study of blood T cell repertoires in COVID-19. Assay used: immunoSEQ multiplex PCR; TCRdb lists only in-frame clones, some missing. The sample includes some 220,000 clones, approximately 83% of them seen just once. Sample: peripheral blood. These receptors came from a woman aged 25 to 39 with COVID-19, enrolled during active disease.

V usage is TRBV18 and J usage is TRBJ2-3; TRBD2 matches 13 bases. The CDR3 is made up of 20 amino acids. The germline V gene encodes CDR1 KGHSH and CDR2 LQKENI. The V and J ends lost 3 bases and 2 bases, in that order; junction bases with no gene match: 14. CDR3 bases: TGTGCCAGCTCACCGCTAACGGTGGACGGGACTAGCGGGACCACAGATACGCAGTATTTT. Protein: CASSPLTVDGTSGTTDTQYF.

The chain carries TRBV30 and TRBJ2-3; 8 bases are a match to TRBD2. Germline V gene data show CDR1 as GTSNPN and CDR2 as SVGIG (reference sequence). The CDR3 has 15 amino acids. With V trimmed by 6 bases and J by 0 bases, 8 bases remained unmatched. The CDR3 loop is CACGRGGGSTDTQYF. CDR3 sequence (DNA): TGTGCCTGTGGTCGCGGCGGGGGGAGCACAGATACGCAGTATTTT.

The chain links TRBV27 to TRBJ2-7; 10 nucleotides agree with TRBD1. The CDR3 has 15 amino acids. Germline CDR1 reads MNHEY; CDR2 reads SMNVEV (reference sequence). Losses at the gene ends were 5 bases for V and 1 base for J; bases not matched to a gene: 5. CDR3: CASSDRTGGSYEQYF. The CDR3, as DNA: TGTGCCAGCAGTGATAGGACAGGGGGGTCCTACGAGCAGTACTTC.

This chain connects TRBV28 to TRBJ1-2; TRBD1 is a possible D gene (5 bases). The CDR3 has 17 amino acids. V was clipped by 5 bases and J by 6 bases, with 25 bases between them. Germline V lookup: CDR1 MDHEN, CDR2 SYDVKM. CDR3 protein: CASSGPWAGKVENGYTF. The CDR3 DNA is TGTGCCAGCAGTGGCCCGTGGGCAGGGAAGGTGGAAAATGGCTACACCTTC.

The rearrangement links TRBV2 to TRBJ2-2; 13 bases fit TRBD2. The CDR3 has 15 residues. Germline values: CDR1 SNHLY, CDR2 FYNNEI. With V trimmed by 8 bases and J by 3 bases, 3 bases remained unmatched. Here the CDR3 reads CASFGLAGDTGELFF. The CDR3 DNA sequence: TGTGCCAGCTTTGGACTAGCGGGAGACACCGGGGAGCTGTTTTTT.

As to this clone: The same CDR3 is also encoded by other DNA sequences in this sample. The chain couples TRBV19 to TRBJ2-5, with 9 bases fitting TRBD1. The CDR3 sequence is 14 residues long. The germline gives CDR1 LNHDA, CDR2 SQIVND (reference sequence). Trimming removed 6 bases from V and 4 bases from J; junction bases left unmatched: 6. DNA for the CDR3: TGTGCCAGTAGGGACAGGGGCGGGGGAGAGACCCAGTACTTC. Encoded protein: CASRDRGGGETQYF.

The J gene is TRBJ2-5, the V gene TRBV28, with D perhaps TRBD1 (5 bases). CDR1 and CDR2 from the germline V gene are MDHEN and SYDVKM. V lost 2 bases and J lost 1, with 11 bases in between. CDR3 length: 15 residues. CDR3 residues: CASSLHQGFQETQYF. The CDR3 DNA follows: TGTGCCAGCAGTTTACACCAGGGTTTCCAAGAGACCCAGTACTTC.

This chain connects TRBV5-8 to TRBJ1-4; TRBD1 might be the D (6 bases). This CDR3 spans 15 amino acids. V shed 4 bases and J shed 8 bases, with 18 bases lying between them. CDR1 is SGHTS, CDR2 YDEGEE, per germline. The CDR3 region has the DNA TGTGCCAGCAGCCCAGACGGGACAAGGGTCGAAAAACTGTTTTTT. This gives the protein CASSPDGTRVEKLFF.

The chain uses TRBV5-6 and TRBJ2-5; the match to TRBD1 covers 8 bases. The CDR3 has 13 residues. CDR1 is SGHDT and CDR2 is YYEEEE in the germline V gene. Trimming at V came to 4 bases and at J to 3 bases, leaving 2 bases not matched to a gene. The DNA of the CDR3 is TGTGCCAGCAGCACGACAGGGGAAGAGACCCAGTACTTC. Protein: CASSTTGEETQYF.

The rearrangement joins TRBV5-5 to TRBJ2-7; D unresolved. The V and J ends lost 0 bases and 2 bases respectively, with 6 bases between them. The CDR3 is 13 amino acids. Germline V lookup: CDR1 SGHKS, CDR2 YYEKEE (reference sequence). The CDR3 loop is CASSLVLTYEQYF. CDR3 in DNA: TGTGCCAGCAGCTTGGTCCTTACCTACGAGCAGTACTTC.

A note on this clone: This sample includes further DNA sequences coding for the same CDR3. V is TRBV28 and J is TRBJ1-2; 8 bases are shared with TRBD1. Germline V gene data show CDR1 as MDHEN and CDR2 as SYDVKM. Trimming took 3 bases from V and 5 from J; bases not matched to a gene: 5. This CDR3 is built from 14 residues. CDR3 sequence: CASSLGTGLYGYTF. The CDR3 nucleotides read TGTGCCAGCAGTTTGGGGACAGGTCTATATGGCTACACCTTC.

V is TRBV28 and J is TRBJ1-1; D is unclear. The V gene lost 6 bases and the J gene lost 1 base, with 9 bases spanning the gap. The CDR3 has 13 amino acids. Per germline, CDR1 MDHEN and CDR2 SYDVKM. The CDR3 bases are TGTGCCAGCAGGGAGGACTGGAACACTGAAGCTTTCTTT. Translation: CASREDWNTEAFF.

In its sample, this clone was seen a few times. The chain carries TRBV5-1 and TRBJ1-6; D possibly corresponds to TRBD1 (6 bases). The CDR3 has 13 amino acids. Between the trimmed V and J ends, which lost 8 bases and 7 bases, there was a span of 13 bases. Germline values: CDR1 SGHRS, CDR2 YFSETQ. The CDR3 DNA reads as TGCGCCAGAATTCAGGGGAACAATTCACCCCTCCACTTT. Translating gives CARIQGNNSPLHF.

This chain links TRBV6-2 or TRBV6-3 with TRBJ2-7; possibly TRBD2 for D (6 bases). CDR3 length: 13 residues. Germline V CDR1 and CDR2: MNHEY, SVGEGT. V was cut by 4 bases and J by 6 bases, with 13 bases left in between. CDR3 bases: TGTGCCAGCAGTTTTCTAGTTAGCGGCGAGCAGTACTTC. Translating it yields CASSFLVSGEQYF.

V gene TRBV19 combines with J gene TRBJ2-7; 7 nucleotides agree with TRBD2. CDR3 length: 15 amino acids. From germline, CDR1 is LNHDA and CDR2 SQIVND (reference sequence). The V and J ends lost 3 bases and 4 bases, in that order; junction bases with no gene match: 9. The DNA of the CDR3 is TGTGCCAGTAGTATTGGTAGTCGAGCGGGATACGAGCAGTACTTC. This translates into CASSIGSRAGYEQYF.

J is TRBJ2-7 and V is TRBV5-6, with D unclear. CDR1 is SGHDT, CDR2 YYEEEE, per germline. Trimming shortened V by 5 bases and J by 3 bases, and 15 bases separated the two germline ends. The CDR3 totals 14 residues. Written as DNA, the CDR3 is TGTGCCAGCAGTTTCCGGTCGCGAGGCTACGAGCAGTACTTC. It translates to CASSFRSRGYEQYF. Variable domain in full (rest from reference TRBV5-6 and TRBJ2-7): DAGVTQSPTHLIKTRGQQVTLRCSPKSGHDTVSWYQQALGQGPQFIFQYYEEEERQRGNFPDRFSGHQFPNYSSELNVNALLLGDSALYLCASSFRSRGYEQYFGPGTRLTVT.

The J gene is TRBJ2-5, the V gene TRBV7-6; maybe TRBD2 (7 bases). V lost 4 bases and J 4 bases, leaving 16 bases between the germline ends. From germline, CDR1 is SGHVS and CDR2 FNYEAQ. CDR3 length: 15 residues. In DNA, the CDR3 is TGTGCCAGCAGCTATTCCGGGGGGCTCGGAGAGACCCAGTACTTC. Translated, it gives CASSYSGGLGETQYF.

The chain carries TRBV7-9 and TRBJ1-1; D is unresolved. The CDR3 has 12 residues. The V gene lost 5 bases and the J gene lost 11 bases, with 15 bases spanning the gap. Germline V gene sequence: CDR1 SEHNR, CDR2 FQNEAQ (reference sequence). The DNA of the CDR3 is TGTGCCAGCAGCCTCGCGGGCCCAGTTGCTTTCTTT. It specifies CASSLAGPVAFF. The entire variable domain, with the rest obtained from reference TRBV7-9 and TRBJ1-1, is as follows: DTGVSQNPRHKITKRGQNVTFRCDPISEHNRLYWYRQTLGQGPEFLTYFQNEAQLEKSRLLSDRFSAERPKGSFSTLEIQRTEQGDSAMYLCASSLAGPVAFFGQGTRLTVV.

The CDR3 DNA follows: TGTGCCAGCAGCGTAGCAGATGATTCACCCCTCCACTTT. Its translation is CASSVADDSPLHF. The chain combines TRBV9 with TRBJ1-6; no reliable D call. Germline CDR1 and CDR2: SGDLS and YYNGEE. V was pared by 0 bases and J by 8 bases, with 6 bases between. The CDR3 is made up of 13 amino acids.

The chain employs TRBV5-1 and TRBJ2-2, with TRBD2 identical over 14 bases. CDR3 size: 18 residues. Germline lookup yields CDR1 SGHRS and CDR2 YFSETQ. Trimming took 4 bases from V and 1 from J; bases not matched to a gene: 6. CDR3 coding DNA: TGCGCCAGCAGCCCCAGGACTAGCGGGGGGTTGAACACCGGGGAGCTGTTTTTT. It encodes CASSPRTSGGLNTGELFF.

This chain uses TRBV15 with TRBJ2-2; 9 bases map to TRBD1. Per the germline V gene, CDR1 is LNHNV and CDR2 is YYDKDF (reference sequence). The CDR3 is made up of 15 amino acids. V lost 4 bases to trimming and J lost 4 bases; unmatched junction nucleotides: 4. The CDR3 nucleotides are TGTGCCACCAGCATCCGGGACAGGGTCACCGGGGAGCTGTTTTTT. It specifies CATSIRDRVTGELFF. Using reference TRBV15 and TRBJ2-2 for the parts outside the CDR3, the full variable domain is DAMVIQNPRYQVTQFGKPVTLSCSQTLNHNVMYWYQQKSSQAPKLLFHYYDKDFNNEADTPDNFQSRRPNTSFCFLDIRSPGLGDTAMYLCATSIRDRVTGELFFGEGSRLTVL.

The V call is TRBV7-9, the J call TRBJ2-5; D perhaps matches TRBD2 (6 bases). The germline V gene has CDR1 SEHNR and CDR2 FQNEAQ (reference sequence). Trimming pared 5 bases from V and 0 bases from J, leaving 7 bases between. The CDR3 consists of 13 residues. CDR3 DNA: TGTGCCAGCAGCCGGGGGAACCAAGAGACCCAGTACTTC. It is translated as CASSRGNQETQYF.

The chain joins TRBV29-1 to TRBJ2-7; TRBD2 aligns across 11 bases. The CDR3 length is 16 residues. Germline assignment: CDR1 SQVTM and CDR2 ANQGSEA. J lost 5 bases, V lost 6 bases, and 15 bases had no gene match. DNA of the CDR3: TGCAGCGTCGCCGGGACTAGCGGTGGTAAAATCCACGAGCAGTACTTC. This translates into CSVAGTSGGKIHEQYF.

V gene TRBV6-4 combines with J gene TRBJ1-6, with TRBD1 as a possible D gene (6 bases). Germline CDR1 and CDR2: MRHNA and SNTAGT. V was trimmed by 4 bases and J by 4 bases, leaving 11 bases between them. This CDR3 region has 15 residues. For the CDR3, the DNA is TGTGCCAGCAGTGTGGACAGTCTTTATAATTCACCCCTCCACTTT. Amino acid sequence: CASSVDSLYNSPLHF.

V and J are TRBV29-1 and TRBJ2-1, with TRBD2 matching 8 bases. V gave up 2 bases and J gave up 9 bases; unmatched junction bases: 6. Germline values: CDR1 SQVTM, CDR2 ANQGSEA. The CDR3 is 13 residues long. The CDR3 region has the DNA TGCAGCGTTGAAAGCGGGAGTACTGTTGAGCAGTTCTTC. Its protein product is CSVESGSTVEQFF.

V usage is TRBV21-1 and J usage is TRBJ2-5; the DNA was not compared with TRBD1, the D call given in the table. TRBV21-1 is annotated as a pseudogene. There are 12 residues in the CDR3. CDR3 protein: CASTQGSETQYF. CDR3 in DNA: TGTGCCAGTACTCAGGGGTCGGAGACCCAGTACTTC.

J is TRBJ1-1 and V is TRBV4-3; 7 bases are a match to TRBD1. Germline V lookup: CDR1 LGHNA, CDR2 YSLEER. V shed 1 base, J shed 1 base, and the junction held 3 bases outside the gene matches. CDR3 length: 15 amino acids. CDR3 in amino acids: CASSQGGQRNTEAFF. The CDR3 DNA follows: TGCGCCAGCAGCCAAGGGGGACAGCGGAACACTGAAGCTTTCTTT.

V and J are TRBV13 and TRBJ2-5, with D possibly TRBD1 on 6 matching bases. The CDR3 totals 13 residues. V lost 5 bases, J lost 7 bases, and 14 bases lay in between. The germline CDR1 and CDR2 sequences are PRHDT and FYEKMQ (reference sequence). CDR3 region: CASSETRGGTQYF. The CDR3 DNA reads as TGTGCCAGCAGCGAGACGCGAGGGGGGACCCAGTACTTC.

The V call is TRBV30, the J call TRBJ1-2, with TRBD1 matching over 7 bases. This CDR3 comprises 11 residues. Per the germline V gene, CDR1 is GTSNPN and CDR2 is SVGIG (reference sequence). V was pared by 6 bases and J by 8 bases, with 6 bases of the junction left unmatched. The CDR3 DNA sequence: TGTGCCTGTTACAGGGGTAGCGGCTACACCTTC. Translated: CACYRGSGYTF.

This chain uses TRBV7-2 with TRBJ1-2, with TRBD1 identical over 7 bases. CDR1 and CDR2 (germline): SGHTA, FQGNSA. CDR3 length equals 15 residues. The trim removed 2 bases at V and 8 bases at J, leaving 11 bases unmatched. CDR3 sequence (DNA): TGTGCCAGCAGCTTAAACAGGGGTAGGGACTTGGGCTACACCTTC. It translates to CASSLNRGRDLGYTF. The full variable domain, with the rest looked up from reference TRBV7-2 and TRBJ1-2, is GAGVSQSPSNKVTEKGKDVELRCDPISGHTALYWYRQSLGQGLEFLIYFQGNSAPDKSGLPSDRFSAERTGGSVSTLTIQRTQQEDSAVYLCASSLNRGRDLGYTFGSGTRLTVV.

The V call is TRBV5-5, the J call TRBJ1-1; TRBD1 aligns across 9 bases. Germline CDR1 is SGHKS and CDR2 is YYEKEE (reference sequence). With V trimmed by 3 bases and J by 2 bases, 8 bases remained unmatched. The CDR3 has 16 amino acids. CDR3 nucleotide sequence: TGTGCCAGCAGCTGGGGGGACAGGGAGGGTAACACTGAAGCTTTCTTT. This encodes CASSWGDREGNTEAFF.

The CDR3 loop is CASSSTSETYGGYTF. The CDR3 DNA follows: TGTGCCAGTAGTAGCACCAGCGAAACCTATGGTGGCTACACCTTC. V is TRBV19 and J is TRBJ1-2; no clear D. V gave up 4 bases and J gave up 7 bases, with 19 bases separating them. The CDR3 is made up of 15 amino acids. CDR1 is LNHDA and CDR2 is SQIVND in the germline V gene (reference sequence).